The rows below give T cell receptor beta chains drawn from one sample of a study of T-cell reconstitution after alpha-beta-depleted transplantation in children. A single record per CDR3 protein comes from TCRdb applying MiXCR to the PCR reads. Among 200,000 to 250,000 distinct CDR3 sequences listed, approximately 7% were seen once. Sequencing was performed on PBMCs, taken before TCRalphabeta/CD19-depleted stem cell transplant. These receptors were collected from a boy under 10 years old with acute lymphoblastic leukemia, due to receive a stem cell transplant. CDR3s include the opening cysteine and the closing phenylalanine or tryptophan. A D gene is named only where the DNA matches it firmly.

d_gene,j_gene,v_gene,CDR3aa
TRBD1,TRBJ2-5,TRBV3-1,CASSRDSYKETQYF
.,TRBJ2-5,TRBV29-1,CSVEVFGEETQYF
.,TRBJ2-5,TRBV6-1,CASRAVYQETQYF
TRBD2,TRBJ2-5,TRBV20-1,CSASGLAGGETQYF
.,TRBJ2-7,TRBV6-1,CASGLEASYEQYF
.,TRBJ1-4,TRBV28,CASKRGIYEKLFF
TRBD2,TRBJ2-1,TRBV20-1,CSARDSLISGRGNEQFF
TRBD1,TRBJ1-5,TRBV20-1,CSLKPGQLNQPQHF
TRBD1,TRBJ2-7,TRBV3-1,CASSVGQGYEQYF
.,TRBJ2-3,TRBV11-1,CASSSDAGDTQYF
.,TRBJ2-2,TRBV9,CASRGQPNTGELFF
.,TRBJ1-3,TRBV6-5,CASSHPWGDSGNTIYF
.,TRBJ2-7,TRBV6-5,CASSTPQGFGSYEQYF
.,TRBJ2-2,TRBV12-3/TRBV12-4,CASSLLGGRTGELFF
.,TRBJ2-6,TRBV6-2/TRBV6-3,CASSRGRSSGANVLTF
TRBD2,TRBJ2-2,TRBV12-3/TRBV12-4,CASSGRGGPDGELFF
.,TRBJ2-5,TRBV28,CASSVSFQETQYF
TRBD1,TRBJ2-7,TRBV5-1,CASSPRPGQGMTHEQYF
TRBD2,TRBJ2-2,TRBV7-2,CASSPGTSGHTGELFF